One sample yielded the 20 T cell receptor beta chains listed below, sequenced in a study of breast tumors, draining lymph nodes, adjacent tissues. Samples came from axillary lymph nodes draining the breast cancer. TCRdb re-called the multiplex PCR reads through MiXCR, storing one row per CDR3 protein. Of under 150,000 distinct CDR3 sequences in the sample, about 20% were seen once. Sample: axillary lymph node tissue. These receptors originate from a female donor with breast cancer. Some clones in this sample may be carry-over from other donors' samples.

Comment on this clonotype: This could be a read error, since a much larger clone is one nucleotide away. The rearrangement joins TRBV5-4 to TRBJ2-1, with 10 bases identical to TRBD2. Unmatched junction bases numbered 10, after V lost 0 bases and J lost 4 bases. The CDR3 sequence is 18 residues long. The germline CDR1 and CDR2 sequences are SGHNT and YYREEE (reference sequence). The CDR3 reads CASSLASGGAAWYNEQFF. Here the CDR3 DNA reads TGTGCCAGCAGCTTGGCGAGCGGGGGGGCAGCATGGTACAATGAGCAGTTCTTC. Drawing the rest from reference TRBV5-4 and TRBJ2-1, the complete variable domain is ETGVTQSPTHLIKTRGQQVTLRCSSQSGHNTVSWYQQALGQGPQFIFQYYREEENGRGNFPPRFSGLQFPNYSSELNVNALELDDSALYLCASSLASGGAAWYNEQFFGPGTRLTVL.

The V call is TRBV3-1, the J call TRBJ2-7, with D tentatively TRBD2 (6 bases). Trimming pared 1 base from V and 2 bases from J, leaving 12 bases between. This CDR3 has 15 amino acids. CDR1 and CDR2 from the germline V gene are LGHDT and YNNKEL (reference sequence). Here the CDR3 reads CASSQVRDWTYEQYF. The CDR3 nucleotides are TGTGCCAGCAGCCAAGTTAGGGACTGGACCTACGAGCAGTACTTC.

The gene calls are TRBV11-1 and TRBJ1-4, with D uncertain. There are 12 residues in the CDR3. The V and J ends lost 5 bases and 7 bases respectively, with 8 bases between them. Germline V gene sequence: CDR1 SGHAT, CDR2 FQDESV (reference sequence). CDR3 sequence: CASSAPGEKLFF. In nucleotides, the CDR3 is TGTGCCAGCAGCGCCCCAGGTGAAAAACTGTTTTTT.

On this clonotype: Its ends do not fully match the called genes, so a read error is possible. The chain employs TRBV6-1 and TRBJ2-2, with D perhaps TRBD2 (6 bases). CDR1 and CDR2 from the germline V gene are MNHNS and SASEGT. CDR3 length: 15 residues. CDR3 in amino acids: CASRGPQKNTGGLFF. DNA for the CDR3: TGTGCCAGCAGAGGTCCACAGAAAAACACCGGGGGGCTGTTTTTT.

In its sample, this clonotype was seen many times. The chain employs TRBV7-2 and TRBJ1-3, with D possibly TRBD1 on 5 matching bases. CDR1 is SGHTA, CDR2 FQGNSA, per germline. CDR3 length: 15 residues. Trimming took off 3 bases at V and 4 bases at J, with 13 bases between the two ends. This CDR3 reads CASSFQGSSGNTIYF. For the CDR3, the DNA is TGTGCCAGCAGCTTCCAGGGAAGCTCCGGAAACACCATATATTTT.

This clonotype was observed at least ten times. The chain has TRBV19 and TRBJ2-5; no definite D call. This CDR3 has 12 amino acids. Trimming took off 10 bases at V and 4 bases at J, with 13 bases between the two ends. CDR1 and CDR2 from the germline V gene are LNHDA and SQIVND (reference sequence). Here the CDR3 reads CATQGRGETQYF. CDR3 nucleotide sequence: TGTGCCACTCAAGGACGTGGAGAGACCCAGTACTTC.

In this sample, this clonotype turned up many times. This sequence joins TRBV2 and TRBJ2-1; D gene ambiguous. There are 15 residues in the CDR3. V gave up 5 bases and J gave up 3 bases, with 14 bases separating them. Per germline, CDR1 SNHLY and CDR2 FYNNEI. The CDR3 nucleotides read TGTGCCAGCAGTTGGCGGCTGGAGTTCTACAATGAGCAGTTCTTC. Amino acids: CASSWRLEFYNEQFF.

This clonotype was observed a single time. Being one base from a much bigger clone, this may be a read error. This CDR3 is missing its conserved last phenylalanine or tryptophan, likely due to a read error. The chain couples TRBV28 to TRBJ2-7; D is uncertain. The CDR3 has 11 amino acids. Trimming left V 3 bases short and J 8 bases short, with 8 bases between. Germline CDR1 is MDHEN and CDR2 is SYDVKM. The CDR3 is CASSLVGKQYL. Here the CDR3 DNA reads TGTGCCAGCAGTTTGGTAGGCAAGCAGTACCTC.

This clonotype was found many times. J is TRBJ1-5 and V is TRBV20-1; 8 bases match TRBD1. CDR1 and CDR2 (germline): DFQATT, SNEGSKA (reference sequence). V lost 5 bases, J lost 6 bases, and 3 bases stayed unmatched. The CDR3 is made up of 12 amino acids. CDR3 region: CSADQGAQPQHF. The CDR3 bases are TGCAGTGCTGACCAGGGGGCTCAGCCCCAGCATTTT.

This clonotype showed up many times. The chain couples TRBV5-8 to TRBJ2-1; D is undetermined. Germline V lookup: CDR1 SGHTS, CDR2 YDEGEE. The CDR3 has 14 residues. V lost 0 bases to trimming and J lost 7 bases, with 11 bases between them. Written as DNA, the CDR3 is TGTGCCAGCAGCTTGGGGGGTACTCAAAATGAGCAGTTCTTC. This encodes CASSLGGTQNEQFF.

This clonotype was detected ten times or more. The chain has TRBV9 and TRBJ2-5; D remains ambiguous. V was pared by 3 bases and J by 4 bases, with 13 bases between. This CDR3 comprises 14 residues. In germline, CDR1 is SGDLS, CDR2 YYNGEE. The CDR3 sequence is CASSGDDLAETQYF. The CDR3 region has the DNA TGTGCCAGCAGCGGAGACGATTTGGCAGAGACCCAGTACTTC.

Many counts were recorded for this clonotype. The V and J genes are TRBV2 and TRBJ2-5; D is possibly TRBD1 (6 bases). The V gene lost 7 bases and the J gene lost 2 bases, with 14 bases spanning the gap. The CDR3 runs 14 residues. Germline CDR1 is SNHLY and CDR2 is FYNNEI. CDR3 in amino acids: CASTNGQLQETQYF. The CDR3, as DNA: TGTGCCAGCACTAACGGACAGTTACAAGAGACCCAGTACTTC.

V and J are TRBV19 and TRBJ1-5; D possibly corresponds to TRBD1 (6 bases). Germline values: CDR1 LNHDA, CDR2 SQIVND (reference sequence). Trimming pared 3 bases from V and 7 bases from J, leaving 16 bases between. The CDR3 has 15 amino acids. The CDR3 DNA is TGTGCCAGTAGTATCTGGGGGGGCGTTGACCAGCCCCAGCATTTT. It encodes CASSIWGGVDQPQHF.

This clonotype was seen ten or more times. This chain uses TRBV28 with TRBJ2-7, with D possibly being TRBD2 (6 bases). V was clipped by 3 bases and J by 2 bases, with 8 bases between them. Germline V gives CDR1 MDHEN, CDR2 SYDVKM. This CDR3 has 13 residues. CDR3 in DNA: TGTGCCAGCAGTTTTGCGGGACCCTACGAGCAGTACTTC. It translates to CASSFAGPYEQYF.

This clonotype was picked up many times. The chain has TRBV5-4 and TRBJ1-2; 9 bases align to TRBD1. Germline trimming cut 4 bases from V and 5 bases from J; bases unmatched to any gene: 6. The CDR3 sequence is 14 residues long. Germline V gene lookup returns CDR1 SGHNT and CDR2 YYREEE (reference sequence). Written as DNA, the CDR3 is TGTGCCAGCAGCACCGGACAGGGGTCTTATGGCTACACCTTC. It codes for CASSTGQGSYGYTF.

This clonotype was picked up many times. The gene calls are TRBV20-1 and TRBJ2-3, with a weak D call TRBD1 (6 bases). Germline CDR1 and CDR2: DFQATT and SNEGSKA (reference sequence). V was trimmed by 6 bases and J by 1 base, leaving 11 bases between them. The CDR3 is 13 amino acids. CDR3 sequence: CSARRTGTDTQYF. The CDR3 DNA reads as TGCAGTGCCCGACGGACAGGCACAGATACGCAGTATTTT.

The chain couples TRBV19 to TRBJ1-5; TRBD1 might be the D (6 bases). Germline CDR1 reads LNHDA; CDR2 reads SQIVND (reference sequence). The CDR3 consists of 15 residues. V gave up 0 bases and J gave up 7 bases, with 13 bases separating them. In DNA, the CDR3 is TGTGCCAGTAGTATAGATCTGGGGGCTGGGCAGCCCCAGCATTTT. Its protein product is CASSIDLGAGQPQHF.

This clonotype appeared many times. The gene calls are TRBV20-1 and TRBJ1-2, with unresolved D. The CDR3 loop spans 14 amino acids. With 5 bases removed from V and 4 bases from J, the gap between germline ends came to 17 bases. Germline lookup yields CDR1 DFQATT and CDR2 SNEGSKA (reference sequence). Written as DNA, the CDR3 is TGCAGTGCTCAAACGACAAATACTCTCTATGGCTACACCTTC. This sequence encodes CSAQTTNTLYGYTF.

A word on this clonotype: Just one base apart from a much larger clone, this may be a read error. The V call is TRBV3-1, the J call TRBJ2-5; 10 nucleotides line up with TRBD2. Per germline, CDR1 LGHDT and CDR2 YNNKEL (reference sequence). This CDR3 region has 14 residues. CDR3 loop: CAGSPSGRGETQYF. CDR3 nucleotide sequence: TGTGCCGGCAGCCCTAGCGGGAGAGGTGAGACCCAGTACTTC.

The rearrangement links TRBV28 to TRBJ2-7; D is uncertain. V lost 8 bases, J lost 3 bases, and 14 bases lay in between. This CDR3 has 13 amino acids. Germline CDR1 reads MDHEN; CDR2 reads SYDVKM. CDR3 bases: TGTGCCAGCCGGTCGACACTTGACTACGAGCAGTACTTC. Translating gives CASRSTLDYEQYF.